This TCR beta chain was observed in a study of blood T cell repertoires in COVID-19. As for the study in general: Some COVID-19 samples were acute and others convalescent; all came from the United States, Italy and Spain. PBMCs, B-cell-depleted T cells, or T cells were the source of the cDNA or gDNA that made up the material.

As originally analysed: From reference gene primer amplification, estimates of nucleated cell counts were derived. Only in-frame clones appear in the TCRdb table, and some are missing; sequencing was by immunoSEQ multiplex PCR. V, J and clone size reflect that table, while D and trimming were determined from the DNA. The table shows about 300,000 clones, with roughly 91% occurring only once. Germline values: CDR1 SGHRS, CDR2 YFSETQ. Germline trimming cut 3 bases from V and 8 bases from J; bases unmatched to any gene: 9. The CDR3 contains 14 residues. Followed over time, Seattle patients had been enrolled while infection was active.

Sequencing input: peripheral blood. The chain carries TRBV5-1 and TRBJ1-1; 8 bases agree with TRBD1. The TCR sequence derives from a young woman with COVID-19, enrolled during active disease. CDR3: CASSWQGQGSEAFF. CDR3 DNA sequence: TGCGCCAGCAGCTGGCAAGGACAGGGTTCGGAAGCTTTCTTT.